This T cell receptor (beta chain) was recovered during a study of control samples from healthy donors and cancer patients. Clones were read by immunoSEQ multiplex PCR, and TCRdb kept only the in-frame ones, dropping some. The table includes 65,000 to 95,000 clones, more than 70% detected once. The CDR3 sequence is 14 residues long. Germline CDR1 and CDR2: GTSNPN and SVGIG (reference sequence). V was pared by 1 base and J by 1 base, with 10 bases between. This rearrangement joins TRBV30 to TRBJ1-1, with unresolved D. The TCR originated in a man over 45 in good health. The sequenced sample was blood. CDR3 sequence: CAWSEGRWNTEAFF. In DNA form, the CDR3 reads TGTGCCTGGAGTGAAGGACGGTGGAACACTGAAGCTTTCTTT.